Below are 15 T cell receptor beta chains sequenced from a single sample in a study of blood T cells in healthy people across ages. Then a second PCR, running roughly 6 to 11 cycles, was carried out with a sample-barcoded 5' primer and a J-beta primer mix. TCRdb re-derived calls from the 5' RACE reads in MiXCR, one entry per CDR3 protein. The profile shows 920,000 or so distinct CDR3 sequences, 40% to 55% of them singletons. The sequenced sample consisted of blood. These receptors were obtained from a woman aged 55-70 years in good health.

V gene TRBV2 combines with J gene TRBJ2-1, with D uncertain. Trimming left V 4 bases short and J 8 bases short, with 6 bases between. CDR1 and CDR2 from the germline V gene are SNHLY and FYNNEI. There are 11 residues in the CDR3. The CDR3 loop is CASSVLDEQFF. As DNA, the CDR3 is TGTGCCAGCAGTGTACTGGATGAGCAGTTCTTC.

The chain uses TRBV29-1 and TRBJ2-5; D unclear. This CDR3 spans 13 amino acids. CDR1 and CDR2 (germline): SQVTM, ANQGSEA. The germline V and J ends were trimmed by 4 bases and 5 bases, with 14 bases remaining between them. The CDR3 nucleotides read TGCAGCGTTGGACGGACGGAAGGGGAGACCCAGTACTTC. Protein sequence: CSVGRTEGETQYF.

V usage is TRBV3-1 and J usage is TRBJ1-2; D is ambiguous. V lost 5 bases and J lost 8, with 18 bases in between. This CDR3 has 14 residues. The germline CDR1 and CDR2 sequences are LGHDT and YNNKEL (reference sequence). CDR3 sequence: CASSYRILTMGYTF. CDR3 coding DNA: TGTGCCAGCAGCTACCGAATTCTAACTATGGGCTACACCTTC.

This clonotype was seen a handful of times. The CDR3, as DNA: TGTGCCAGCAGCGTAGCTCTGACAGGGAGCTATGGCTACACCTTC. This sequence encodes CASSVALTGSYGYTF. The chain combines TRBV9 with TRBJ1-2; 7 positions agree with TRBD1. The germline V gene encodes CDR1 SGDLS and CDR2 YYNGEE. J lost 4 bases, V lost 0 bases, and 6 bases had no gene match. The CDR3 covers 15 residues.

The V and J genes are TRBV2 and TRBJ2-3; possible D gene TRBD1, 7 bases. The CDR3 has 12 residues. The germline V gene has CDR1 SNHLY and CDR2 FYNNEI. V lost 3 bases and J 8 bases, leaving 9 bases between the germline ends. For the CDR3, the DNA is TGTGCCAGCAGTGAGGAGGGGGCTACGCAGTATTTT. The encoded protein is CASSEEGATQYF. Full variable domain (rest looked up from reference TRBV2 and TRBJ2-3): EPEVTQTPSHQVTQMGQEVILRCVPISNHLYFYWYRQILGQKVEFLVSFYNNEISEKSEIFDDQFSVERPDGSNFTLKIRSTKLEDSAMYFCASSEEGATQYFGPGTRLTVL.

J is TRBJ1-4 and V is TRBV6-1; 8 bases match TRBD1. Looked up from germline, CDR1 is MNHNS and CDR2 is SASEGT. Trimming took 7 bases from V and 8 from J; bases not matched to a gene: 9. The CDR3 is made up of 14 amino acids. CDR3 DNA sequence: TGTGCCAGCACCAGACAGGGGAGTTCGGAAAAACTGTTTTTT. The encoded protein is CASTRQGSSEKLFF.

The genes are TRBV10-3 and TRBJ2-1; 7 positions agree with TRBD1. Trimming at V came to 4 bases and at J to 6 bases, leaving 6 bases not matched to a gene. The germline gives CDR1 ENHRY, CDR2 SYGVKD. The CDR3 runs to 14 residues. In DNA form, the CDR3 reads TGTGCCATCAGTGGGGTAGACAGGGCCAATGAGCAGTTCTTC. This translates into CAISGVDRANEQFF.

This clonotype was observed a handful of times. The chain carries TRBV15 and TRBJ2-7; TRBD1 is a possible D gene (5 bases). V lost 0 bases and J 4 bases, leaving 10 bases between the germline ends. From germline, CDR1 is LNHNV and CDR2 YYDKDF (reference sequence). The CDR3 runs to 14 residues. The CDR3 reads CATSRDQGFYEQYF. As DNA, the CDR3 is TGTGCCACCAGCAGAGATCAGGGTTTTTACGAGCAGTACTTC. The variable domain in full, with the rest retrieved from reference TRBV15 and TRBJ2-7, is DAMVIQNPRYQVTQFGKPVTLSCSQTLNHNVMYWYQQKSSQAPKLLFHYYDKDFNNEADTPDNFQSRRPNTSFCFLDIRSPGLGDTAMYLCATSRDQGFYEQYFGPGTRLTVT.

The chain links TRBV5-1 to TRBJ2-7; D gene uncertain. The CDR3 spans 15 residues. The V end lost 1 base, the J end lost 1 base, and 12 bases lay between the germline ends. In germline, CDR1 is SGHRS, CDR2 YFSETQ. In DNA form, the CDR3 reads TGCGCCAGCAGCTTGAGATGGGGAAGTTCCTACGAGCAGTACTTC. Translated, it gives CASSLRWGSSYEQYF.

The genes are TRBV15 and TRBJ1-2; no firm D call. Germline CDR1 is LNHNV and CDR2 is YYDKDF (reference sequence). Trimming pared 4 bases from V and 2 bases from J, leaving 14 bases between. The CDR3 length is 15 residues. CDR3 DNA sequence: TGTGCCACCAGCAAAGACGGTACGAACAACTATGGCTACACCTTC. It yields the protein CATSKDGTNNYGYTF. The complete variable domain, with remaining parts taken from reference TRBV15 and TRBJ1-2, reads DAMVIQNPRYQVTQFGKPVTLSCSQTLNHNVMYWYQQKSSQAPKLLFHYYDKDFNNEADTPDNFQSRRPNTSFCFLDIRSPGLGDTAMYLCATSKDGTNNYGYTFGSGTRLTVV.

This clonotype was counted at least ten times. The chain uses TRBV6-5 and TRBJ1-2, with D perhaps TRBD1 (5 bases). Germline V gene sequence: CDR1 MNHEY, CDR2 SVGAGI. This CDR3 is built from 14 residues. V lost 6 bases, J lost 4 bases, and 15 bases lay in between. CDR3 coding DNA: TGTGCCAGCAGCCCTGGTGGACAAATCTATGGCTACACCTTC. This codes for CASSPGGQIYGYTF.

The chain has TRBV29-1 and TRBJ1-1, with 7 bases lining up with TRBD1. With V trimmed by 7 bases and J by 4 bases, 9 bases remained unmatched. The germline V gene has CDR1 SQVTM and CDR2 ANQGSEA. CDR3 length: 13 residues. This CDR3 is CSARTGVGTEAFF. The DNA of the CDR3 is TGCAGCGCCCGAACAGGGGTTGGCACTGAAGCTTTCTTT. Full variable domain (rest looked up from reference TRBV29-1 and TRBJ1-1): SAVISQKPSRDICQRGTSLTIQCQVDSQVTMMFWYRQQPGQSLTLIATANQGSEATYESGFVIDKFPISRPNLTFSTLTVSNMSPEDSSIYLCSARTGVGTEAFFGQGTRLTVV.

In this sample, this clonotype turned up a few times. The chain is built from TRBV12-3 or TRBV12-4 and TRBJ2-7; D gene unclear. The germline V and J ends were trimmed by 5 bases and 2 bases, with 7 bases remaining between them. The CDR3 totals 12 residues. In DNA form, the CDR3 reads TGTGCCAGCAGTCGAAAGGCCTACGAGCAGTACTTC. It specifies CASSRKAYEQYF.

DNA of the CDR3: TGTGCCAGCAGCACAGGACAGGGATCTAGCACAGATACGCAGTATTTT. Protein: CASSTGQGSSTDTQYF. The chain uses TRBV11-3 and TRBJ2-3, with 8 bases identical to TRBD1. Germline CDR1 SGHNT, CDR2 YENEEA. V shed 5 bases and J 0 bases; nucleotides not matched to a gene: 7. The CDR3 sequence is 16 residues long.

The CDR3 nucleotides read TGCGCCAGCAGCTTGTGGGGACAGGGGACCTCCTACAATGAGCAGTACTTC. This translates into CASSLWGQGTSYNEQYF. The rearrangement uses TRBV5-1 and TRBJ2-5; 10 nucleotides line up with TRBD1. This CDR3 is built from 17 residues. Germline V gives CDR1 SGHRS, CDR2 YFSETQ. V was clipped by 1 base and J by 11 bases; unmatched bases: 17. Supplemented by reference TRBV5-1 and TRBJ2-5, the full variable domain reads KAGVTQTPRYLIKTRGQQVTLSCSPISGHRSVSWYQQTPGQGLQFLFEYFSETQRNKGNFPGRFSGRQFSNSRSEMNVSTLELGDSALYLCASSLWGQGTSYNEQYFGPGTRLLVL.